Below, one TCR beta chain is given with its context. This clone was observed once. Which antigen it targets is not known. Per-base qualities were not stored, and no clone one base away is much larger. Trimming leaves V shorter by 4 bases and J shorter by 6 bases, with the junction holding 4 bases beyond the gene matches. CDR1 and CDR2, looked up from the germline V gene, are SGDLS and YYNGEE. Spanning cysteine to phenylalanine, the CDR3 consists of 15 amino acids. Only CDR3 DNA remains: 45 bases, in frame from the first base. This sample is drawn from a study of cytomegalovirus exposure and HLA in healthy donors (dated by TCRdb to 2017 to 2019). About the study as a whole: According to a later analysis, one platform produced both the 120 validation repertoires and the roughly 650 repertoires of the first cohort. The study aimed to test whether signatures of past pathogen exposure could be identified by cataloging public T cell receptors. A separate validation cohort of roughly 120 different subjects was used in addition to the approximately 610-subject first cohort. To predict cytomegalovirus infection status, the study brought together high-throughput TCR immunosequencing, statistical association of individual TCRs with disease status, and machine learning.

General findings and caveats noted by the study authors: In vitro tests confirmed that three of the cytomegalovirus-associated TCR beta chains recognize cytomegalovirus antigens. Most TCR sequences were observed very rarely across donors, whereas some public TCRs were present in many individuals. Cytomegalovirus status was reported to be diagnosed by the classifier with high specificity and sensitivity in both the original and validation cohorts. The authors suggested that the approach could potentially be extended to other disease states and immunological phenotypes. A later analysis had no HLA typing for the validation cohort, so co-occurrence there was scored across all 110 or so repertoires. The study listed over 150 TCR beta chains as associated with cytomegalovirus. Subsequent analysis determined that TCRs grouped into clusters in the first cohort also showed a tendency toward co-occurrence across the 120 or so validation repertoires, and roughly 95% of cluster scores exceeded 0.

Donors formed part of the validation cohort, which comprised over a hundred subjects and was distinct from the first cohort of 550 to 850 subjects. Libraries were constructed by the immunoSEQ multiplex PCR assay. Under the source paper's analysis protocol: To diagnose cytomegalovirus status from the catalog of TCR beta chain sequences, a statistical classification framework was built. The source is immuneACCESS, and TCRdb retained only in-frame sequences with V and J called. Part of the clones is not carried over; for the studies checked, unresolved V genes explain less than half of this, and the remainder is unexplained. V and J calls and clone size come straight from that table; D and trimming were deduced from the DNA. The sample includes roughly 130,000 clones, with 86% observed a single time. The ten top clones hold less than 3.5% of the sample.

Sequencing input: PBMCs. This TCR was sampled from a man younger than 35 in good health and CMV-seronegative. In this chain, TRBV9 is recombined with TRBJ2-1; TRBD2 lines up with 13 middle nucleotides. The sequenced DNA is TGTGCCAGCAGCCGCTGGACTAGCGGGAGCAATGAGCAGTTCTTC. Its protein reads: CASSRWTSGSNEQFF.